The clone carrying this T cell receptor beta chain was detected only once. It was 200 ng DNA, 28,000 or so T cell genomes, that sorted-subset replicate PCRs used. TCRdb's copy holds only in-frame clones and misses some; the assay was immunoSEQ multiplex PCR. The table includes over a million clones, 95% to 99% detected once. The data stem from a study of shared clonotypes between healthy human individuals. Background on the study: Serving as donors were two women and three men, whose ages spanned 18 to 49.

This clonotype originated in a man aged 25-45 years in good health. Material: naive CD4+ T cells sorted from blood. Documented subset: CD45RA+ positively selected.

CDR3 amino acids: CSTRTGTSYEQYF. CDR3 nucleotide sequence: TGCAGCACCAGGACAGGTACCTCCTACGAGCAGTACTTC. This rearrangement joins TRBV29-1 to TRBJ2-7; 7 bases are a match to TRBD1. The germline V gene has CDR1 SQVTM and CDR2 ANQGSEA. J was trimmed by 0 bases and V by 8 bases; bases with no gene match: 7. The CDR3 is made up of 13 amino acids.